This TCR beta chain was sequenced for a study of blood T cell repertoires in COVID-19. On the study more broadly: Samples came from the United States, Italy and Spain, spanning acute and convalescent COVID-19. The cDNA or gDNA used as material had been derived from T cells, B-cell-depleted T cells, or PBMCs.

Clones were read by immunoSEQ multiplex PCR, and TCRdb kept only the in-frame ones, dropping some. The sample yields under 300,000 clones, under 95% seen once. The cohort comprised adults aged about 18 to 100 years residing in approximately 25 US areas. This CDR3 has 15 residues. Germline CDR1 SNHLY, CDR2 FYNNEI. Trimming took 3 bases from V and 2 from J, leaving 11 bases between them. The gene calls are TRBV2 and TRBJ2-1; D perhaps matches TRBD1 (7 bases). The clonotype originates from a woman under 30 who had recovered from COVID-19. The specimen sequenced was PBMCs or T cells enriched from blood (not recorded which). The CDR3 region has the DNA TGTGCCAGCAGTGAGGAGGGGGCGGCCTACAATGAGCAGTTCTTC. It translates to CASSEEGAAYNEQFF.